The sequence of this TCR beta chain was determined in a study of cytomegalovirus exposure and HLA in healthy donors. Donors consisted of healthy bone marrow donors. The V end was cut by 0 bases, the J end by 2 bases, with 11 bases between. The germline V gene has CDR1 SGHDN and CDR2 FVKESK. CDR3 length: 15 residues. The PCR contained 60 Vbeta and 13 Jbeta primers. Some clones are missing from TCRdb's copy, which holds only in-frame ones; the method was immunoSEQ multiplex PCR. The data contain some 95,000 clones, approximately 71% of them singletons. Findings and limits, study-wide: Equally common other TCR beta chains were less clonally expanded than HLA-associated ones, a later analysis found.

As concerns this clone: What it binds is not known.

The specimen was PBMCs. V gene TRBV14 combines with J gene TRBJ2-7, with no clear D. The clonotype comes from a young woman in good health and CMV-seropositive. CDR3 nucleotide sequence: TGTGCCAGCAGCCAAGATCGCGGTTTCCCCTACGAGCAGTACTTC. As protein: CASSQDRGFPYEQYF.